These 16 T cell receptor beta chains came from one sample sequenced in a study of blood T cell repertoires in COVID-19 (dated by TCRdb to 2019 to 2021). Preparation of the library involved the immunoSEQ multiplex PCR assay. Held by TCRdb, this immuneACCESS table contains in-frame sequences only and omits some clones. Under half of the omission traces to an unresolved V gene where checked; the cause of the rest is unknown. Within this sample are more than 40,000 clones, with 70% to 90% of them counted one time only. The ten most abundant clones make up approximately 3.1% of the sample. The sequencing sample was made of PBMCs or T cells enriched from blood (not recorded which). These receptors were collected from a woman in her 50s who had recovered from COVID-19.

The CDR3 sequence is CASSYMNKQYF. The CDR3 coding sequence is TGTGCCAGCAGTTACATGAACAAGCAGTACTTC. This chain uses TRBV6-2 or TRBV6-3 with TRBJ2-7; D gene uncertain. The germline V gene has CDR1 MNHEY and CDR2 SVGEGT. The CDR3 is 11 amino acids. The V end lost 2 bases, the J end lost 8 bases, and 7 bases lay between the germline ends.

V usage is TRBV7-9 and J usage is TRBJ1-2; 7 bases match TRBD1. The CDR3 contains 16 residues. V lost 6 bases, J lost 3 bases, and 13 bases stayed unmatched. Germline V lookup: CDR1 SEHNR, CDR2 FQNEAQ (reference sequence). The CDR3 reads CASSGAHRGRYYGYTF. CDR3 in DNA: TGTGCCAGCAGTGGGGCCCACAGGGGACGGTACTATGGCTACACCTTC.

The table lists this clone with a few counts. The rearrangement links TRBV27 to TRBJ2-7; possible D gene TRBD1, 7 bases. The germline gives CDR1 MNHEY, CDR2 SMNVEV (reference sequence). V was cut by 7 bases and J by 2 bases, with 18 bases left in between. The CDR3 totals 15 residues. The CDR3 nucleotides read TGTGCCAGCAAATCGACAGGGACTTCCCCCTACGAGCAGTACTTC. Its protein is CASKSTGTSPYEQYF.

The chain carries TRBV27 and TRBJ1-3, with D maybe TRBD1 (6 bases). This CDR3 spans 20 amino acids. Germline CDR1 reads MNHEY; CDR2 reads SMNVEV (reference sequence). V was trimmed by 2 bases and J by 0 bases, leaving 23 bases between them. CDR3 coding DNA: TGTGCCAGCAGTTTAAGGGGGGGACTGACAACCTACCTCTCTGGAAACACCATATATTTT. This codes for CASSLRGGLTTYLSGNTIYF.

J is TRBJ1-6 and V is TRBV5-6, with D perhaps TRBD1 (6 bases). The CDR3 totals 15 residues. V lost 0 bases and J lost 9, with 13 bases in between. Germline CDR1 and CDR2: SGHDT and YYEEEE. The CDR3: CASSLGQGFSSPLHF. Written as DNA, the CDR3 is TGTGCCAGCAGCTTGGGCCAGGGGTTCAGTTCACCCCTCCACTTT.

The chain couples TRBV28 to TRBJ1-1; D is unresolved. From germline, CDR1 is MDHEN and CDR2 SYDVKM. The CDR3 spans 16 residues. The V gene lost 1 base and the J gene lost 4 bases, with 16 bases spanning the gap. The CDR3 sequence is CASSLFGRVMSTEAFF. The CDR3 DNA reads TGTGCCAGCAGTTTATTCGGGAGGGTAATGAGCACTGAAGCTTTCTTT. Supplemented by reference TRBV28 and TRBJ1-1, the full variable domain reads DVKVTQSSRYLVKRTGEKVFLECVQDMDHENMFWYRQDPGLGLRLIYFSYDVKMKEKGDIPEGYSVSREKKERFSLILESASTNQTSMYLCASSLFGRVMSTEAFFGQGTRLTVV.

The chain couples TRBV19 to TRBJ2-1, with 8 bases identical to TRBD2. The CDR3 sequence is 15 residues long. Germline trimming cut 3 bases from V and 3 bases from J; bases unmatched to any gene: 4. Germline CDR1 LNHDA, CDR2 SQIVND (reference sequence). CDR3 nucleotides: TGTGCCAGTAGTATCGAACTAGCGGACTACAATGAGCAGTTCTTC. This encodes CASSIELADYNEQFF. Complete variable domain (other parts from reference TRBV19 and TRBJ2-1): DGGITQSPKYLFRKEGQNVTLSCEQNLNHDAMYWYRQDPGQGLRLIYYSQIVNDFQKGDIAEGYSVSREKKESFPLTVTSAQKNPTAFYLCASSIELADYNEQFFGPGTRLTVL.

The chain is built from TRBV6-1 and TRBJ1-1, with D hard to call. The CDR3 is 16 amino acids. The V gene lost 2 bases and the J gene lost 0 bases, with 13 bases spanning the gap. Germline V gives CDR1 MNHNS, CDR2 SASEGT. The DNA of the CDR3 is TGTGCCAGCAGTGAATATAGGCGGCAGATGAACACTGAAGCTTTCTTT. This sequence encodes CASSEYRRQMNTEAFF.

CDR3 in amino acids: CASSFISGTIVANSPLHF. In DNA form, the CDR3 reads TGTGCCAGCAGTTTTATTTCCGGGACAATTGTAGCTAATTCACCCCTCCACTTT. The chain joins TRBV2 to TRBJ1-6, with D possibly TRBD1 on 6 matching bases. In germline, CDR1 is SNHLY, CDR2 FYNNEI. The CDR3 is 18 residues long. The V end was cut by 5 bases, the J end by 6 bases, with 23 bases between.

This clone was observed a single time. The chain employs TRBV5-1 and TRBJ1-3; no definite D call. V was trimmed by 5 bases and J by 0 bases, leaving 6 bases between them. CDR1 and CDR2 (germline): SGHRS, YFSETQ. The CDR3 extends over 13 amino acids. CDR3 coding DNA: TGCGCCAGCAGATTTAGCTCTGGAAACACCATATATTTT. It codes for CASRFSSGNTIYF. Full variable domain (rest looked up from reference TRBV5-1 and TRBJ1-3): KAGVTQTPRYLIKTRGQQVTLSCSPISGHRSVSWYQQTPGQGLQFLFEYFSETQRNKGNFPGRFSGRQFSNSRSEMNVSTLELGDSALYLCASRFSSGNTIYFGEGSWLTVV.

The rearrangement joins TRBV4-3 to TRBJ1-2, with TRBD1 matching 9 bases. This CDR3 spans 15 amino acids. J gave up 5 bases and V 6 bases, and 10 bases lay outside the gene matches. Germline V gene lookup returns CDR1 LGHNA and CDR2 YSLEER. CDR3 coding DNA: TGCGCCAGCAGTCTAGACGCAGGACAGGGGTATGGCTACACCTTC. This codes for CASSLDAGQGYGYTF.

By its share, this clone is medium-sized. The chain carries TRBV6-5 and TRBJ2-7; 8 nucleotides line up with TRBD2. After removal of 10 bases from V and 1 base from J, the junction contained 6 bases not matched to a gene. Germline V lookup: CDR1 MNHEY, CDR2 SVGAGI. This CDR3 comprises 13 residues. For the CDR3, the DNA is TGTGCCACACGCCAGCGGGAGTCCTACGAGCAGTACTTC. Translation: CATRQRESYEQYF.

This clone was seen once. V and J are TRBV28 and TRBJ2-5; D is uncertain. V shed 7 bases and J shed 2 bases, with 14 bases lying between them. Germline CDR1 reads MDHEN; CDR2 reads SYDVKM. The CDR3 spans 14 residues. CDR3 nucleotides: TGTGCCAGCACCCGAGACTCGGATCAAGAGACCCAGTACTTC. Translated: CASTRDSDQETQYF.

This chain uses TRBV19 with TRBJ1-1; 9 positions match TRBD1. The CDR3 extends over 16 amino acids. After removal of 5 bases from V and 1 base from J, the junction contained 8 bases not matched to a gene. Germline CDR1 LNHDA, CDR2 SQIVND (reference sequence). The CDR3 reads CASSLGQGRWNTEAFF. In nucleotides, the CDR3 is TGTGCCAGTAGTCTCGGACAGGGGAGGTGGAACACTGAAGCTTTCTTT.

The chain has TRBV10-1 and TRBJ1-1, with 12 bases fitting TRBD1. Germline CDR1 WNHNN, CDR2 SYGVQD (reference sequence). The CDR3 contains 15 residues. Unmatched junction bases numbered 5, after V lost 4 bases and J lost 5 bases. The CDR3 bases are TGCGCCAGCAGTGCCGGGACAGGGGGCAAGACTGAAGCTTTCTTT. Its translation: CASSAGTGGKTEAFF.

The V and J genes are TRBV5-6 and TRBJ2-3; 9 bases are shared with TRBD2. Per the germline V gene, CDR1 is SGHDT and CDR2 is YYEEEE. The CDR3 spans 16 residues. With V trimmed by 0 bases and J by 5 bases, 7 bases remained unmatched. CDR3 in amino acids: CASSLALAGYGDTQYF. CDR3 nucleotides: TGTGCCAGCAGCTTGGCGCTAGCGGGGTATGGAGATACGCAGTATTTT.